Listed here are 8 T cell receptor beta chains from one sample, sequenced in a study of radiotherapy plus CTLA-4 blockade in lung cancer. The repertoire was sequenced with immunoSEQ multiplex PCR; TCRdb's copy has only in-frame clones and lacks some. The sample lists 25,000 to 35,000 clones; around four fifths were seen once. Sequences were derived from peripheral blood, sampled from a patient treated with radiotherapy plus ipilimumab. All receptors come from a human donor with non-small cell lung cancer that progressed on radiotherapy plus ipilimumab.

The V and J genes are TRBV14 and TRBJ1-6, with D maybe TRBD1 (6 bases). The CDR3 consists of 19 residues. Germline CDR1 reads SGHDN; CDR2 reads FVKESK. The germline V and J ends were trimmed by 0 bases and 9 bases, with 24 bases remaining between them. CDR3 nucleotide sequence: TGTGCCAGCAGCCAAGAAAAAGGAACTCCGGGACACTTTGGTTCACCCCTCCACTTT. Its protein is CASSQEKGTPGHFGSPLHF.

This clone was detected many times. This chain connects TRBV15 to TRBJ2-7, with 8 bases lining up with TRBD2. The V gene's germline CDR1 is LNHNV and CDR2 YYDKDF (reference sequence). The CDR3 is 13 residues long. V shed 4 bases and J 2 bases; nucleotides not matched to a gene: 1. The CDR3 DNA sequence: TGTGCCACCAGCACGGGACTAGCCTACGAGCAGTACTTC. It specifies CATSTGLAYEQYF. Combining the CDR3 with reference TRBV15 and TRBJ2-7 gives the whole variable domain DAMVIQNPRYQVTQFGKPVTLSCSQTLNHNVMYWYQQKSSQAPKLLFHYYDKDFNNEADTPDNFQSRRPNTSFCFLDIRSPGLGDTAMYLCATSTGLAYEQYFGPGTRLTVT.

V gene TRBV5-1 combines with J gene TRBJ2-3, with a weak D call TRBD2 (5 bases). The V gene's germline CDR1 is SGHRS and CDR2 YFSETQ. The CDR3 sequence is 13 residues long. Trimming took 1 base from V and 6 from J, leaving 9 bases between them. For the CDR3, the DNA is TGCGCCAGCAGCTTGTTGTCGGGGGATACGCAGTATTTT. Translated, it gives CASSLLSGDTQYF.

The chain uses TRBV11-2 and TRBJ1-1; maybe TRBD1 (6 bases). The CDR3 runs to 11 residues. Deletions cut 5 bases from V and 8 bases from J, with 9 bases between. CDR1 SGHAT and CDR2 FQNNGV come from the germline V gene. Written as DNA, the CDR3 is TGTGCCAGCAGCCGGACAGTAGAAGCTTTCTTT. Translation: CASSRTVEAFF.

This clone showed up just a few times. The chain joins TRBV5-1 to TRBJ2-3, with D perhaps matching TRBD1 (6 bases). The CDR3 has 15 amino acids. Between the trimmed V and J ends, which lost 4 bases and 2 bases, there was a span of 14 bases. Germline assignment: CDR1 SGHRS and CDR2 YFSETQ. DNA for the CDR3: TGCGCCAGCAGCCTAACAGGGATCCCCACAGATACGCAGTATTTT. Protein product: CASSLTGIPTDTQYF.

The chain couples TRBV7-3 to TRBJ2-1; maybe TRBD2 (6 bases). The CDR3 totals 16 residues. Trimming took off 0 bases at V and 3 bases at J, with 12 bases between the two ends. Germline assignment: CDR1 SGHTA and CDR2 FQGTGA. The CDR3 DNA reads TGTGCCAGCAGCTTAACTTTCAGGAGGGACTACAATGAGCAGTTCTTC. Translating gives CASSLTFRRDYNEQFF.

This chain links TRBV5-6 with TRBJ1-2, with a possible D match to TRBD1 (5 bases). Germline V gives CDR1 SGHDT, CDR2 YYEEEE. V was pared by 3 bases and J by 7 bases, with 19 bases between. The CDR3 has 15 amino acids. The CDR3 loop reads CASSSRSGKSSGYTF. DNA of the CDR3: TGTGCCAGCAGCTCAAGATCAGGGAAAAGCAGTGGCTACACCTTC.

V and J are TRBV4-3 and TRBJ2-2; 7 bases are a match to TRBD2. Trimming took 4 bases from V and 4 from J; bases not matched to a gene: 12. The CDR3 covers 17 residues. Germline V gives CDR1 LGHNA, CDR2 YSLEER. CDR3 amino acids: CASSRAFDGGSTGELFF. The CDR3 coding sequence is TGCGCCAGCAGCCGGGCCTTTGACGGGGGGAGCACCGGGGAGCTGTTTTTT.